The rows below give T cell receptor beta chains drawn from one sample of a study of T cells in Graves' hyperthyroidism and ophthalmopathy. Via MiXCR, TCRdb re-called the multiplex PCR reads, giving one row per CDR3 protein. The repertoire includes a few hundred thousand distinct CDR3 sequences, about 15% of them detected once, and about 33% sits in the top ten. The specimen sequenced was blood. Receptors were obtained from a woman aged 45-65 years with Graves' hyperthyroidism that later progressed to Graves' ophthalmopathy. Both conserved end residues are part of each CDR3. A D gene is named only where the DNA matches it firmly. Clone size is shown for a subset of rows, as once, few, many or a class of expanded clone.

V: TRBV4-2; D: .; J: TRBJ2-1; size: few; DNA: TGTGCCAGCAGCCAAGATCGCCGCCTATACAATGAGCAGTTCTTC; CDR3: CASSQDRRLYNEQFF
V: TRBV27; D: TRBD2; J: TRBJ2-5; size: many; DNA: TGTGCCAGCAGAAGTCTAGCGGGAGGAACGGCGGGAGAGACCCAGTACTTC; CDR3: CASRSLAGGTAGETQYF
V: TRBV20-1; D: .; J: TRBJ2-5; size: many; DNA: TGCAGTGCTAGAGACCCAAGTAAGGGGGAAGAGACCCAGTACTTC; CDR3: CSARDPSKGEETQYF
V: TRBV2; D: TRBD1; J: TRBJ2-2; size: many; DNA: TGTGCCAGCAGTTCGGACAGGGAAGGGGAGCTGTTTTTT; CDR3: CASSSDREGELFF
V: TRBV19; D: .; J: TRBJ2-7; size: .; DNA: TGTGCCAGTAGTATAGGGTGGGACTCCTTCTACGAGCAGTACTTC; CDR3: CASSIGWDSFYEQYF
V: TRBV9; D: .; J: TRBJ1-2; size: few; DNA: TGTGCCAGCAGCGCCAACGGGCCGAACTATGGCTACACCTTC; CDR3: CASSANGPNYGYTF
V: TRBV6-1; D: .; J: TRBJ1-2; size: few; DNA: TGTGCCAGCAGTGAAAGGGGGGTCCCTCCCCCCTATGGCTACACCTTC; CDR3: CASSERGVPPPYGYTF
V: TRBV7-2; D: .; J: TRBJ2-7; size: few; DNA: TGTGCCAGCAGCTTCCAAAACTCCTACGAGCAGTACTTC; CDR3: CASSFQNSYEQYF
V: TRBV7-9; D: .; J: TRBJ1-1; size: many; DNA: TGTGCCAGCAGCTTAGCAGACACCGGGCCACCGAACACTGAAGCTTTCTTT; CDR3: CASSLADTGPPNTEAFF
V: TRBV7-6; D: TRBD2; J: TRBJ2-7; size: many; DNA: TGTGCCAGCAGCTCCGCCCTAGCGGGACAAATAACCTACGAGCAGTACTTC; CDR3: CASSSALAGQITYEQYF
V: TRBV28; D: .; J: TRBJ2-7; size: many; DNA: TGTGCCAGCAGTTTAGGCTTACACTCCTACGAGCAGTACTTC; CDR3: CASSLGLHSYEQYF
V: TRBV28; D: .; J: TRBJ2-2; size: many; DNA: TGTGCCAGCAGTTTTGGGGGGTACGGGGTGATGAGCACCGGGGAGCTGTTTTTT; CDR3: CASSFGGYGVMSTGELFF
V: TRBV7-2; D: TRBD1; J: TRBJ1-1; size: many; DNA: TGTGCCAGCAGCAAGACAGGGGTCAACACTGAAGCTTTCTTT; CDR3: CASSKTGVNTEAFF
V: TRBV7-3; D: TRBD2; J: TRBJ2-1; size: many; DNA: TGTGCCAGCAGCTTATCTAGCGGGGGTGTATACAATGAGCAGTTCTTC; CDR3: CASSLSSGGVYNEQFF
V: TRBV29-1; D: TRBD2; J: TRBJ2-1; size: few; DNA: TGCAGCGTTGGGACTAGCGGGAGCTCCTACAATGAGCAGTTCTTC; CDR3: CSVGTSGSSYNEQFF
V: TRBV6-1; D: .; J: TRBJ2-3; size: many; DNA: TGTGCCAGCAGTTCTACAGGGAGGATGGCAGATACGCAGTATTTT; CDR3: CASSSTGRMADTQYF
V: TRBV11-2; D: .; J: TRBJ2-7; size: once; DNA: TGTGCCAGCAGCTTAAGGCGGGATAGGTACGAGCAGTACTTC; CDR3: CASSLRRDRYEQYF
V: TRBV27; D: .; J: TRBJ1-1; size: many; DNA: TGTGCCAGCAGCTTTAGCCCTTCCCGGAGTGCAAACACTGAAGCTTTCTTT; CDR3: CASSFSPSRSANTEAFF
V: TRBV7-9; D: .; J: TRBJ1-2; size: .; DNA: TGTGCCAGCAGCTTATTAGGGATTGGGGCAGACTGGGATGGCTACACCTTC; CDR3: CASSLLGIGADWDGYTF
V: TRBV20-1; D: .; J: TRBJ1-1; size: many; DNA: TGCAGTGCCAAGGACGTGGATTATGAAGCTTTCTTT; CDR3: CSAKDVDYEAFF
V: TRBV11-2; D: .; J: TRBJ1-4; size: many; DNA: TGTGCCAGCAGCTTAGGTTACAGGGTGGGTGAAAAACTGTTTTTT; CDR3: CASSLGYRVGEKLFF
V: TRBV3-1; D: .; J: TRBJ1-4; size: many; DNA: TGTGCCAGCAGCCAACAATCGACAGTTTCAACTAATGAAAAACTGTTTTTT; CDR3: CASSQQSTVSTNEKLFF
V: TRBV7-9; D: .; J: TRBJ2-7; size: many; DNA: TGTGCCAGCAGCTTATTCAGCTCCTACGAGCAGTACTTC; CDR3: CASSLFSSYEQYF
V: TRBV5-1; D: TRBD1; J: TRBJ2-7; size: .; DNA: TGCGCCAGCAGCTTGTCCGGCGACAGGGGGCACGAGCAGTACTTC; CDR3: CASSLSGDRGHEQYF
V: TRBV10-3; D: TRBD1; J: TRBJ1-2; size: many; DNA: TGTGCCATCAGTGAGACCTCGTCGACAGGGGAGAGTGGCTACACCTTC; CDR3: CAISETSSTGESGYTF
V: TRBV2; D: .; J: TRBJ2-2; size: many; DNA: TGTGCCAGCAGCCTTCGTGGGGCCGACGGCACCGGGGAGCTGTTTTTT; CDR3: CASSLRGADGTGELFF
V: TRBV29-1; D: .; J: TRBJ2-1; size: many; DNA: TGCAGCGTCGGGGGGCTAGCGGCCCTCAATGAGCAGTTCTTC; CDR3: CSVGGLAALNEQFF
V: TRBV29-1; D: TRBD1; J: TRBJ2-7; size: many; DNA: TGCAGCGCCTGGACAGGATTGGGGTGGGGGCTCGAGCAGTACTTC; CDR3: CSAWTGLGWGLEQYF
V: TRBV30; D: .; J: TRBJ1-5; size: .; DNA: TGTGCCTGGAGTGACCCATATCAGCCCCAGCATTTT; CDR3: CAWSDPYQPQHF
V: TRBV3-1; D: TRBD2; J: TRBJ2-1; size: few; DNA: TGTGCCAGCAGCCCGGGGACTAGCGACAACAATGAGCAGTTCTTC; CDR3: CASSPGTSDNNEQFF
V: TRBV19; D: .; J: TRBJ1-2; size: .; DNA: TGTGCCAGTAGTATGGGGCCCGGAGGGGCATATGGCTACACCTTC; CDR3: CASSMGPGGAYGYTF
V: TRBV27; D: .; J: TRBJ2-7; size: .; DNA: TGTGCCAGCAGTTTATCGAGGCGGGGAATAGTCGAGCAGTACTTC; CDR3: CASSLSRRGIVEQYF
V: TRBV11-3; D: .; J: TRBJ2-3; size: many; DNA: TGTGCCAGCAGCTTAGGTGCGGGTTCCACAGATACGCAGTATTTT; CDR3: CASSLGAGSTDTQYF
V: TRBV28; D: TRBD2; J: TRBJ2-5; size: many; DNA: TGTGCCAGCAGTTTACGCCCTCCAGGGAGGGTTGGGCAAGAGACCCAGTACTTC; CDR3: CASSLRPPGRVGQETQYF
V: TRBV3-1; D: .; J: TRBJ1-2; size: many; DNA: TGTGCCAGCAGCCAAGACCAGTTCTCCTATGGCTACACCTTC; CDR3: CASSQDQFSYGYTF
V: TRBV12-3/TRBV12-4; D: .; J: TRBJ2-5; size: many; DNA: TGTGCCAGCAGTTTCAAACTCCACTGGGCGTTTAGGGCGTACCAAGAGACCCAGTACTTC; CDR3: CASSFKLHWAFRAYQETQYF
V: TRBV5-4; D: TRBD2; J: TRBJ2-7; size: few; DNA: TGTGCCAGCAGCGCGGGGGGCGGGGCTGTCTACGAGCAGTACTTC; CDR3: CASSAGGGAVYEQYF
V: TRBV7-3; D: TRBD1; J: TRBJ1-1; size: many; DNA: TGTGCCATCGAGACAGGGGTCAGGGGCACTGAAGCTTTCTTT; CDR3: CAIETGVRGTEAFF
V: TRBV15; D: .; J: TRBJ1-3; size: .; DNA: TGTGCCACCAGCAGGCTTACGACTCCAGGAACCTCTGGAAACACCATATATTTT; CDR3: CATSRLTTPGTSGNTIYF
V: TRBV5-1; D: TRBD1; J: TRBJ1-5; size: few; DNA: TGCGCCAGCAGCTTGGGGGACAGGGGAGGGCCCCAGCATTTT; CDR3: CASSLGDRGGPQHF
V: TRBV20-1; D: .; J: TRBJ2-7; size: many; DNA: TGCAGTGCCTCGAGGATCAGGGGTTTGTACGAGCAGTACTTC; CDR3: CSASRIRGLYEQYF
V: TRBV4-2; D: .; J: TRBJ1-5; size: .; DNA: TGTGCCAGCAGTCCTTTTAGGGCTGACAATCAGCCCCAGCATTTT; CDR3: CASSPFRADNQPQHF
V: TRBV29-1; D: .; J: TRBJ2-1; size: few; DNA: TGCAGCGTTGTTGAAGGGAGCCTAGGCAATGAGCAGTTCTTC; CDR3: CSVVEGSLGNEQFF
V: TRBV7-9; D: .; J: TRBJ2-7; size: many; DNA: TGTGCCAGCAGCTTAATTGGAGGGGAGCAGTACTTC; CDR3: CASSLIGGEQYF
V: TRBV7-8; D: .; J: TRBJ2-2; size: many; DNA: TGTGCCAGCAGCTCCTGGGACATAACCGGGGAGCTGTTTTTT; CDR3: CASSSWDITGELFF
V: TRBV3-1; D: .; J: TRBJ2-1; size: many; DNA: TGTGCCAGCAGCCAAGCCAATGAGCAGTTCTTC; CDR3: CASSQANEQFF
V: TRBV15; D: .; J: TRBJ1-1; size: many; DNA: TGTGCCACCAGCAGAGATTCGTGGTCGGGAGGTGAAGCTTTCTTT; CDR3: CATSRDSWSGGEAFF
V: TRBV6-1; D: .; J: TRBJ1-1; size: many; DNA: TGTGCCAGCACGAGAGGCTGGGGGAGCACTGAAGCTTTCTTT; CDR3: CASTRGWGSTEAFF
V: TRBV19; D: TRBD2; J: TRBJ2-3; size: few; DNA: TGTGCCAGTAGTACGACTAGCGGAACATCCACAGATACGCAGTATTTT; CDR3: CASSTTSGTSTDTQYF